One sample yielded the 7 T cell receptor beta chains listed below, sequenced in a study of graft-versus-host responses after intestinal transplantation. What these receptors recognize is not known. Generated by immunoSEQ multiplex PCR, the TCRdb table keeps only in-frame clones and is missing some. This sample has some 85,000 clones, with 85% to 95% found just once. The specimen was unstimulated CD8+ T cells sorted from spleen or lymph node cells, collected before transplant. The receptors originated from a human donor who was the organ donor for an intestinal transplant.

On this clone: Other DNA sequences in the sample encode the same CDR3. V gene TRBV27 combines with J gene TRBJ2-3; possible D gene TRBD1, 6 bases. This CDR3 is built from 13 residues. V shed 3 bases and J shed 4 bases, with 8 bases lying between them. The V gene's germline CDR1 is MNHEY and CDR2 SMNVEV (reference sequence). DNA for the CDR3: TGTGCCAGCAGTTTGCAGGGGCCAGATACGCAGTATTTT. It yields the protein CASSLQGPDTQYF.

The chain links TRBV12-5 to TRBJ1-5, with 9 bases that match TRBD1. The germline V gene encodes CDR1 LGHNT and CDR2 FRNRAP. V trimming: 5 bases; J trimming: 5 bases; junction bases outside the gene matches: 4. The CDR3 sequence is 14 residues long. The CDR3: CASGPGQGHQPQHF. CDR3 in DNA: TGTGCTAGTGGTCCCGGACAGGGGCATCAGCCCCAGCATTTT.

The chain links TRBV27 to TRBJ1-2; D unclear. The CDR3 covers 15 residues. Trimming stripped 6 bases from V and 4 bases from J, with 18 bases between. The germline gives CDR1 MNHEY, CDR2 SMNVEV (reference sequence). The CDR3 reads CASRTDRRLGYGYTF. The DNA of the CDR3 is TGTGCCAGCAGAACTGACCGCCGACTGGGCTATGGCTACACCTTC.

The chain combines TRBV30 with TRBJ1-2; TRBD1 might be the D (5 bases). Trimming pared 3 bases from V and 5 bases from J, leaving 13 bases between. The CDR3 has 13 residues. Germline-derived CDR1 and CDR2 are GTSNPN and SVGIG (reference sequence). The DNA of the CDR3 is TGTGCCTGGAGCCCAACAGGAGGGTATGGCTACACCTTC. It codes for CAWSPTGGYGYTF.

The V gene is TRBV4-2, the J gene TRBJ2-6; D gene unclear. Germline V gene sequence: CDR1 LGHNA, CDR2 YNFKEQ. V lost 0 bases and J 0 bases, leaving 6 bases between the germline ends. CDR3 length: 16 residues. The CDR3 protein is CASSQEGSSGANVLTF. DNA for the CDR3: TGTGCCAGCAGCCAAGAGGGCAGCTCTGGGGCCAACGTCCTGACTTTC.

This chain links TRBV9 with TRBJ1-4, with D tentatively TRBD1 (6 bases). Trimming removed 0 bases at V and 0 bases at J, with 15 bases between. CDR3 length equals 18 residues. CDR1 is SGDLS, CDR2 YYNGEE, per germline. The CDR3 sequence is CASSVGQGLSATNEKLFF. CDR3 DNA sequence: TGTGCCAGCAGCGTAGGTCAGGGGCTGAGTGCAACTAATGAAAAACTGTTTTTT.

This chain uses TRBV6-1 with TRBJ2-1; no reliable D call. V lost 4 bases to trimming and J lost 10 bases, with 11 bases between them. Germline loops: CDR1 MNHNS, CDR2 SASEGT. The length of the CDR3 is 12 residues. As DNA, the CDR3 is TGTGCCAGCAGTGTTGGCCTCCTGGAGCAGTTCTTC. Translated, it gives CASSVGLLEQFF.